This TCR beta chain is from a study of blood T cell repertoires in COVID-19. For the study at large: From the United States, Italy and Spain came samples of acute and convalescent COVID-19. PBMCs, B-cell-depleted T cells, or T cells provided the cDNA or gDNA that made up the material.

Comments on this clone: At the DNA level, this CDR3 is encoded by other sequences in the same sample as well.

J lost 2 bases, V lost 6 bases, and 4 bases had no gene match. The CDR3 totals 14 residues. The germline V gene encodes CDR1 SGHAT and CDR2 FQNNGV. During active infection, Seattle patients enrolled and were then monitored through disease. Original handling: Amplified reference gene primers provided the basis for estimating nucleated cell counts. The repertoire was sequenced with immunoSEQ multiplex PCR; TCRdb's copy has only in-frame clones and lacks some. For V, J and clone size, that table is used; D and trimming come from the DNA. The table includes a few hundred thousand clones, 82% detected once.

Sequencing was carried out using peripheral blood. This rearrangement joins TRBV11-2 to TRBJ2-1; 7 nucleotides match TRBD2. This receptor was taken from a woman in her sixties or seventies with COVID-19, enrolled during active disease. The CDR3 DNA sequence: TGTGCCAGCAGTTCAGCGGGAACCTACAATGAGCAGTTCTTC. Residues: CASSSAGTYNEQFF.